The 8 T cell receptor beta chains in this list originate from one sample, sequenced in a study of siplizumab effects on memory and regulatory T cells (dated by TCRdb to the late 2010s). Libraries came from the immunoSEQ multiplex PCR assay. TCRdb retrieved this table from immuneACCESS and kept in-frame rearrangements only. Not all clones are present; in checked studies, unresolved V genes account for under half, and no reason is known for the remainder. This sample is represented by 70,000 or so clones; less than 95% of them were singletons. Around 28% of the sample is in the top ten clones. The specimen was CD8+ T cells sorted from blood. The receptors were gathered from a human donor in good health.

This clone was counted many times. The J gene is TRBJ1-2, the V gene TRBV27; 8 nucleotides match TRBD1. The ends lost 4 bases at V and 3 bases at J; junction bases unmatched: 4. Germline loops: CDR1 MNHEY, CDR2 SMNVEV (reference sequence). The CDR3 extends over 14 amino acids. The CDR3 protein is CASSSQGADYGYTF. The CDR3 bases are TGTGCCAGCAGTTCCCAGGGGGCGGACTATGGCTACACCTTC.

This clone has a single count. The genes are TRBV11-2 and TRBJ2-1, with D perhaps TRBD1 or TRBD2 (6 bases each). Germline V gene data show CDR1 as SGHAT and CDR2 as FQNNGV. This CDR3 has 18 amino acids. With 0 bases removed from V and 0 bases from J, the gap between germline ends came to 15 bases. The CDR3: CASSLESGGGVSYNEQFF. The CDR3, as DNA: TGTGCCAGCAGCTTAGAGTCCGGGGGCGGGGTCTCCTACAATGAGCAGTTCTTC.

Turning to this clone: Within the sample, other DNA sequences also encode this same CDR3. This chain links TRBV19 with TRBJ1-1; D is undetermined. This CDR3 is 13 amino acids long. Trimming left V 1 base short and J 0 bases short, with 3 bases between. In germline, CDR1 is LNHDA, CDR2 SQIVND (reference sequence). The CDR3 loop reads CASSIGMNTEAFF. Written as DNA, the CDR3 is TGTGCCAGTAGTATAGGTATGAACACTGAAGCTTTCTTT.

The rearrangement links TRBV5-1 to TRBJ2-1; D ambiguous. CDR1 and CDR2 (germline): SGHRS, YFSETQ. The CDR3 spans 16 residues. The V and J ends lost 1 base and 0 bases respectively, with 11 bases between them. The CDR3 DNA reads TGCGCCAGCAGCTTGTTTGGCGGCCCCTCCTACAATGAGCAGTTCTTC. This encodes CASSLFGGPSYNEQFF.

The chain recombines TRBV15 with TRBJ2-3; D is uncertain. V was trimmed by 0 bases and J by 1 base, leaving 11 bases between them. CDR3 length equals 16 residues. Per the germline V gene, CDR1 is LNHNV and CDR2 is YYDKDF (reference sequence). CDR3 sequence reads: CATSRDRALGTDTQYF. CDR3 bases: TGTGCCACCAGCAGAGATCGGGCACTCGGCACAGATACGCAGTATTTT.

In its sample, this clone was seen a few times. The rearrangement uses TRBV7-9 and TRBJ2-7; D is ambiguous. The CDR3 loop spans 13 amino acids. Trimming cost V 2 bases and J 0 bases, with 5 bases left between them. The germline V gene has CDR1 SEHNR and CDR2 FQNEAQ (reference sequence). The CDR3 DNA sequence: TGTGCCAGCAGCTTACCTAGCTCCTACGAGCAGTACTTC. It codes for CASSLPSSYEQYF.

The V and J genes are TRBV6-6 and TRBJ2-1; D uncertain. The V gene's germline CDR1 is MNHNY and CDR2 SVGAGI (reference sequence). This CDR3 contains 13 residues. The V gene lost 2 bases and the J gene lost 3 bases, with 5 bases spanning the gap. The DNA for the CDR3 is TGTGCCAGCAGTTACACGAGCTACAATGAGCAGTTCTTC. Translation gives CASSYTSYNEQFF.

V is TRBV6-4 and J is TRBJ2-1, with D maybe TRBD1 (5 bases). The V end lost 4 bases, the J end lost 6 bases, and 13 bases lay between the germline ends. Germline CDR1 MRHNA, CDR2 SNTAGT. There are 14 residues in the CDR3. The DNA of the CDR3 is TGTGCCAGCAGTGCTAAGGGGCGACGCAATGAGCAGTTCTTC. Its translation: CASSAKGRRNEQFF.